The sequence of this T cell receptor beta chain was determined in a study of blood T cell repertoires in COVID-19. The wider study: Sources were T cells, B-cell-depleted T cells, or PBMCs; the material itself was cDNA or gDNA.

The V gene end was trimmed by 1 base and the J gene end by 7 bases; junction bases not matched to a gene: 11. This CDR3 is 16 amino acids long. As handled by the study authors: Amplification of reference gene primers provided the estimated nucleated cell counts. Here immunoSEQ multiplex PCR was the method, and the copy in TCRdb shows in-frame clones only, minus some. Clone size and the V and J calls come from that table; the DNA yielded D and trimming. Seen here are 45,000 to 50,000 clones, 88% observed once, and the top ten hold around 9.6%. This TCR came from a man aged 45 to 65 with active COVID-19. Sequencing was carried out using peripheral blood. V is TRBV5-3 and J is TRBJ2-1, with 7 bases lining up with TRBD2. TRBV5-3 belongs to the ORF category, with a function that is uncertain. DNA of the CDR3: TGTGCCAGAAGCTTGAGGGTACTAGCGAATGGGAATGAGCAGTTCTTC. The encoded protein is CARSLRVLANGNEQFF.